The 23 T cell receptor beta chains below were found in one sample sequenced in a study of neoadjuvant anti-PD-1 for oral cavity cancer. The table came from immunoSEQ multiplex PCR; TCRdb's copy has only in-frame clones and leaves some out. The sample consists of around 62,000 clones, roughly three quarters of them appearing once. The sequenced sample was PBMCs, obtained before nivolumab (anti-PD-1) treatment. The receptors originated from a person between 35 and 79 years old with oral cavity squamous cell carcinoma.

The chain employs TRBV6-4 and TRBJ1-2; D is ambiguous. The CDR3 is 14 residues long. The V and J ends lost 6 bases and 5 bases respectively, with 16 bases between them. Germline V gene data show CDR1 as MRHNA and CDR2 as SNTAGT. The CDR3 sequence is CASRPREGTYGYTF. As DNA, the CDR3 is TGTGCCAGCAGACCGAGGGAGGGTACTTATGGCTACACCTTC.

The rearrangement uses TRBV27 and TRBJ1-6, with a tentative D call TRBD1 (5 bases). Trimming removed 7 bases at V and 9 bases at J, with 22 bases between. CDR3 length equals 16 residues. Germline CDR1 MNHEY, CDR2 SMNVEV (reference sequence). The CDR3 here is CASKQQGGRSGSPLHF. Here the CDR3 DNA reads TGTGCCAGCAAACAGCAGGGAGGACGGTCGGGTTCACCCCTCCACTTT.

This chain connects TRBV14 to TRBJ2-6; D unresolved. Germline V gene sequence: CDR1 SGHDN, CDR2 FVKESK. V lost 8 bases and J 0 bases, leaving 5 bases between the germline ends. The CDR3 sequence is 13 residues long. As DNA, the CDR3 is TGTGCCAGCGCCCTCTCTGGGGCCAACGTCCTGACTTTC. It is translated as CASALSGANVLTF.

The chain links TRBV5-1 to TRBJ2-5; the D gene is possibly TRBD2 (6 bases). In germline, CDR1 is SGHRS, CDR2 YFSETQ. The V end was cut by 4 bases, the J end by 7 bases, with 14 bases between. CDR3 size: 13 residues. CDR3 bases: TGCGCCAGCAGCACCGATTCGGAGGGGACCCAGTACTTC. Translated, it gives CASSTDSEGTQYF.

V is TRBV6-5 and J is TRBJ2-7; TRBD1 matches 8 bases. This CDR3 has 14 residues. Trimming removed 5 bases from V and 3 bases from J; junction bases left unmatched: 6. Germline-derived CDR1 and CDR2 are MNHEY and SVGAGI. The CDR3 nucleotides are TGTGCCAGCAGTCCCGCGACAGGGGTCTACGAGCAGTACTTC. It encodes CASSPATGVYEQYF.

The V and J genes are TRBV7-2 and TRBJ1-6; TRBD1 might be the D (6 bases). Germline CDR1 SGHTA, CDR2 FQGNSA. V was shortened by 4 bases and J by 8 bases, with 15 bases between the two germline ends. The CDR3 runs 15 residues. This CDR3 is CASSSSHRGYSPLHF. DNA for the CDR3: TGTGCCAGCAGCTCTTCACATAGGGGGTATTCACCCCTCCACTTT.

The V gene is TRBV5-8, the J gene TRBJ1-2; 7 nucleotides agree with TRBD1. This CDR3 comprises 14 residues. The V segment lost 7 bases and the J segment 9 bases; nucleotides outside the gene matches: 15. In germline, CDR1 is SGHTS, CDR2 YDEGEE. CDR3 sequence (DNA): TGTGCCAGCTGGCAGGCAGGGGGAGAGGCGAGCTACACCTTC. Its translation: CASWQAGGEASYTF.

The J gene is TRBJ1-2, the V gene TRBV2; D call uncertain. The V and J ends lost 3 bases and 8 bases respectively, with 13 bases between them. The germline gives CDR1 SNHLY, CDR2 FYNNEI. This CDR3 is built from 13 residues. CDR3 nucleotides: TGTGCCAGCAGTGACAGATCCGGGCGAGGCTACACCTTC. It is translated as CASSDRSGRGYTF. Looking up the rest from reference TRBV2 and TRBJ1-2 gives the full variable domain: EPEVTQTPSHQVTQMGQEVILRCVPISNHLYFYWYRQILGQKVEFLVSFYNNEISEKSEIFDDQFSVERPDGSNFTLKIRSTKLEDSAMYFCASSDRSGRGYTFGSGTRLTVV.

Only a few counts were recorded for this clone. The chain carries TRBV10-2 and TRBJ2-7; unclear D gene. V was cut by 6 bases and J by 2 bases, with 14 bases left in between. Germline V gene data show CDR1 as WSHSY and CDR2 as SAAADI. CDR3 size: 14 residues. The CDR3 DNA reads TGCGCCAGCAGCCCCGTAGGGCGGACCTACGAGCAGTACTTC. Translating gives CASSPVGRTYEQYF.

The chain is built from TRBV5-4 and TRBJ1-1; D is unresolved. Germline CDR1 reads SGHNT; CDR2 reads YYREEE (reference sequence). The CDR3 length is 14 residues. V gave up 4 bases and J gave up 3 bases, with 13 bases separating them. DNA of the CDR3: TGTGCCAGCAGCCCCCCGGGTCGGGACACTGAAGCTTTCTTT. It specifies CASSPPGRDTEAFF. The entire variable domain, with the rest obtained from reference TRBV5-4 and TRBJ1-1, is as follows: ETGVTQSPTHLIKTRGQQVTLRCSSQSGHNTVSWYQQALGQGPQFIFQYYREEENGRGNFPPRFSGLQFPNYSSELNVNALELDDSALYLCASSPPGRDTEAFFGQGTRLTVV.

V is TRBV6-8 and J is TRBJ2-1, with TRBD2 matching 7 bases. This CDR3 has 11 amino acids. The ends lost 10 bases at V and 6 bases at J; junction bases unmatched: 3. Germline-derived CDR1 and CDR2 are MNHGY and SAAAGT. CDR3 loop: CATPSGNEQFF. CDR3 nucleotides: TGTGCCACCCCTAGCGGCAATGAGCAGTTCTTC.

The J gene is TRBJ2-6, the V gene TRBV11-1, with TRBD2 matching 13 bases. With V trimmed by 4 bases and J by 2 bases, 5 bases remained unmatched. The CDR3 loop spans 18 amino acids. CDR1 SGHAT and CDR2 FQDESV come from the germline V gene (reference sequence). The CDR3 here is CASSSRLAGGPGANVLTF. The CDR3 region has the DNA TGTGCCAGCAGCTCGAGACTAGCGGGAGGACCTGGGGCCAACGTCCTGACTTTC.

This chain's CDR3 is CASRLRGSTGELFF. CDR3 DNA: TGTGCCAGCAGACTCAGGGGGAGCACCGGGGAGCTGTTTTTT. The chain is built from TRBV11-2 and TRBJ2-2; TRBD1 agrees at 7 bases. This CDR3 is 14 amino acids long. Losses at the gene ends were 6 bases for V and 4 bases for J; bases not matched to a gene: 5. Germline loops: CDR1 SGHAT, CDR2 FQNNGV.

V gene TRBV7-2 combines with J gene TRBJ1-1, with D possibly being TRBD1 (5 bases). Per germline, CDR1 SGHTA and CDR2 FQGNSA. The CDR3 has 12 amino acids. Trimming stripped 4 bases from V and 9 bases from J, with 12 bases between. The CDR3 DNA follows: TGTGCCAGCAGCTGGAGGGCAGGGCAAGCTTTCTTT. Its translation: CASSWRAGQAFF.

V gene TRBV5-4 combines with J gene TRBJ1-2; 9 nucleotides align to TRBD1. The CDR3 length is 15 residues. Germline V lookup: CDR1 SGHNT, CDR2 YYREEE (reference sequence). With 4 bases clipped from V and 7 bases from J, the junction kept 11 bases outside the gene matches. The CDR3 loop is CASSHRGQGLSGYTF. CDR3 coding DNA: TGTGCCAGCAGCCACCGAGGACAGGGGTTAAGTGGCTACACCTTC. Variable domain in full (rest from reference TRBV5-4 and TRBJ1-2): ETGVTQSPTHLIKTRGQQVTLRCSSQSGHNTVSWYQQALGQGPQFIFQYYREEENGRGNFPPRFSGLQFPNYSSELNVNALELDDSALYLCASSHRGQGLSGYTFGSGTRLTVV.

The chain recombines TRBV7-3 with TRBJ2-2; a weak D match, TRBD2 (6 bases). Trimming took 8 bases from V and 0 from J, leaving 10 bases between them. The CDR3 totals 14 residues. CDR1 SGHTA and CDR2 FQGTGA come from the germline V gene. Written as DNA, the CDR3 is TGTGCCAGCCGACTAGGCCCGAACACCGGGGAGCTGTTTTTT. This sequence encodes CASRLGPNTGELFF.

The DNA for the CDR3 is TGCAGCGTGGAAACTCAACGGCAGGAGCAGTACTTC. Residues: CSVETQRQEQYF. This sequence joins TRBV29-1 and TRBJ2-7, with D unclear. The CDR3 length is 12 residues. V shed 6 bases and J shed 7 bases, with 16 bases lying between them. The germline CDR1 and CDR2 sequences are SQVTM and ANQGSEA.

This chain uses TRBV6-5 with TRBJ1-2; a weak D match, TRBD1 (5 bases). The CDR3 runs 13 residues. Germline CDR1 reads MNHEY; CDR2 reads SVGAGI. The V gene lost 7 bases and the J gene lost 7 bases, with 16 bases spanning the gap. Here the CDR3 reads CASTQGTLSGYTF. The CDR3 DNA reads as TGTGCCAGCACCCAAGGGACTTTGAGTGGCTACACCTTC.

V gene TRBV7-9 combines with J gene TRBJ1-1; 10 bases are a match to TRBD1. J gave up 4 bases and V 5 bases, and 7 bases lay outside the gene matches. The length of the CDR3 is 15 residues. Per the germline V gene, CDR1 is SEHNR and CDR2 is FQNEAQ (reference sequence). Here the CDR3 DNA reads TGTGCCAGCAGCACCCGGGACAGGGGATTCACTGAAGCTTTCTTT. Protein product: CASSTRDRGFTEAFF.

The gene calls are TRBV6-1 and TRBJ1-1, with D maybe TRBD1 (6 bases). The germline V and J ends were trimmed by 8 bases and 5 bases, with 15 bases remaining between them. The CDR3 runs to 13 residues. CDR1 is MNHNS, CDR2 SASEGT, per germline. The CDR3 region is CASCQGMRTEAFF. CDR3 DNA sequence: TGTGCCAGCTGTCAGGGGATGAGGACTGAAGCTTTCTTT.

This clone was detected many times. The V gene is TRBV15, the J gene TRBJ1-3; D gene unclear. CDR1 is LNHNV and CDR2 is YYDKDF in the germline V gene (reference sequence). V shed 5 bases and J shed 8 bases, with 10 bases lying between them. This CDR3 has 12 amino acids. CDR3: CATSPLGDTIYF. The CDR3 bases are TGTGCCACCAGCCCGTTGGGAGACACCATATATTTT.

The V call is TRBV9, the J call TRBJ1-5; D is uncertain. V dropped 0 bases and J dropped 3 bases, with 10 bases sitting between them. The germline gives CDR1 SGDLS, CDR2 YYNGEE. The CDR3 has 15 amino acids. The CDR3: CASSVGPTHNQPQHF. CDR3 coding DNA: TGTGCCAGCAGCGTAGGACCGACCCACAATCAGCCCCAGCATTTT.

V gene TRBV5-4 combines with J gene TRBJ1-1; no clear D. Germline CDR1 and CDR2: SGHNT and YYREEE (reference sequence). V was cut by 2 bases and J by 2 bases, with 13 bases left in between. The CDR3 has 15 amino acids. CDR3 in amino acids: CASSLVRAPNTEAFF. The CDR3 bases are TGTGCCAGCAGCTTAGTCCGGGCGCCAAACACTGAAGCTTTCTTT.